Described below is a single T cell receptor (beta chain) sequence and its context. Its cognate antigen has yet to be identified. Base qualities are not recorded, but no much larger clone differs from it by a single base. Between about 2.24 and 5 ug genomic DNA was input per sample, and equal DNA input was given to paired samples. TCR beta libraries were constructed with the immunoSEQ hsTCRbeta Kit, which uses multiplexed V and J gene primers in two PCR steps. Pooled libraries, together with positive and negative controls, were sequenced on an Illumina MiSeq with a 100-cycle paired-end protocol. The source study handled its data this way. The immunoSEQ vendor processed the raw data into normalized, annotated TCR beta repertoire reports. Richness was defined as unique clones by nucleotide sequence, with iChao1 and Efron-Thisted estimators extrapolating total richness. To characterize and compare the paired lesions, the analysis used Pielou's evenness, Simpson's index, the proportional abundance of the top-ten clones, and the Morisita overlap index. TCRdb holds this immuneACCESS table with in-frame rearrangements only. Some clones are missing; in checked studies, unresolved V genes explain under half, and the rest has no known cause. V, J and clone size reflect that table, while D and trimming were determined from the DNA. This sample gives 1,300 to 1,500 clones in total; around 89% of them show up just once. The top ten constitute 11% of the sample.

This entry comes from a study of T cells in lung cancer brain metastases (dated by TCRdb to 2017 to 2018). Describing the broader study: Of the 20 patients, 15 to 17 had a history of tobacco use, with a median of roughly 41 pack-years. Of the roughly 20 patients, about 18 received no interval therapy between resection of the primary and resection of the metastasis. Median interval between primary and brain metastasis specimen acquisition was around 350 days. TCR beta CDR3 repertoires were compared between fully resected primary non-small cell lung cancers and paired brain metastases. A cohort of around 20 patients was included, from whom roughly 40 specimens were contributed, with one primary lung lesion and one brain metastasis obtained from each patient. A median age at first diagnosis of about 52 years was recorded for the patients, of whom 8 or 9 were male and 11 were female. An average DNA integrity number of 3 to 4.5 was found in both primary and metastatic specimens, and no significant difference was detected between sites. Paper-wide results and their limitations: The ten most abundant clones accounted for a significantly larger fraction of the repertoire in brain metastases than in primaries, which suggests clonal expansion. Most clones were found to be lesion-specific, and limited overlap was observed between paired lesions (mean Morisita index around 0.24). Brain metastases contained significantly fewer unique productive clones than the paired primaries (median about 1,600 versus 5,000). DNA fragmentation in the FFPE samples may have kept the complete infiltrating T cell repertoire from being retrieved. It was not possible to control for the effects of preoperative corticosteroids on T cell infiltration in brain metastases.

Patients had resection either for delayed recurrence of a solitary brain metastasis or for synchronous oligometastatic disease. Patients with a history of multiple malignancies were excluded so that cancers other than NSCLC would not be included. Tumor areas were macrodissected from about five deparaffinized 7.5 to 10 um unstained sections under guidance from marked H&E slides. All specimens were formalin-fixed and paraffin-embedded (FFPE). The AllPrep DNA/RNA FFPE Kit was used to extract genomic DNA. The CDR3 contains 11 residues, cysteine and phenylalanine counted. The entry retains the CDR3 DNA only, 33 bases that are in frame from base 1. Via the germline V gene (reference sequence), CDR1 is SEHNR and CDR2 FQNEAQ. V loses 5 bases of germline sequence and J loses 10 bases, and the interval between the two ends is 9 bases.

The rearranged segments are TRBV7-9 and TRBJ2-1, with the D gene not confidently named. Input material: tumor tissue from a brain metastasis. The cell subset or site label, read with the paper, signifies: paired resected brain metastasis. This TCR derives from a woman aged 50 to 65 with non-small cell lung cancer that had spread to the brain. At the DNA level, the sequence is TGTGCCAGCAGCCGGACGCCAGAGCAGTTCTTC. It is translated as CASSRTPEQFF.